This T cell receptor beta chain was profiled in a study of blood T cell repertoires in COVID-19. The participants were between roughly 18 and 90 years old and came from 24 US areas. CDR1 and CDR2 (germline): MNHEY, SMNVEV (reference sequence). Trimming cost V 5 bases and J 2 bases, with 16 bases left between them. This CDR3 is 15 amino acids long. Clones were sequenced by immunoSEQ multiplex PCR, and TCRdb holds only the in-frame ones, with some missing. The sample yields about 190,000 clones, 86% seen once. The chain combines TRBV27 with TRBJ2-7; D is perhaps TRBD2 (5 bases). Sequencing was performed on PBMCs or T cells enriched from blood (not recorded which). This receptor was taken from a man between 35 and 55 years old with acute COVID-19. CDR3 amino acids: CASSIVGVRTYEQYF. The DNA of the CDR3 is TGTGCCAGCAGTATAGTCGGGGTCAGGACCTACGAGCAGTACTTC.